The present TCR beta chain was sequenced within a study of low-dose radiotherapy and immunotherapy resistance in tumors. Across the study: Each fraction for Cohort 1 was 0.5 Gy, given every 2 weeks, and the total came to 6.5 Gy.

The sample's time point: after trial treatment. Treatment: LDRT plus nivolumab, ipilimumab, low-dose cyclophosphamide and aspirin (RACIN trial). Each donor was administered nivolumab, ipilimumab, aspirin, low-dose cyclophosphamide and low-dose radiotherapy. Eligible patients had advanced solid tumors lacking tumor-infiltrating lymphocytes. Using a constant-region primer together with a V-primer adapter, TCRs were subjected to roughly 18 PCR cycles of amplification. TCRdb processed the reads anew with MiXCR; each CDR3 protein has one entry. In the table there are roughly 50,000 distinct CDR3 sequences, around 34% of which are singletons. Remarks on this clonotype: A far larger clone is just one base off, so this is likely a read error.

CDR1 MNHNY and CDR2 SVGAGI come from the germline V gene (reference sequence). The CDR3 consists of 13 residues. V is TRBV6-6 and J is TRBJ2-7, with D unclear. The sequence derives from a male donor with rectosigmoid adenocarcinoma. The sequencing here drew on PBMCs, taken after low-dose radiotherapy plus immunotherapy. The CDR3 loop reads CASSDSPGTEQYF. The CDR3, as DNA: TGTGCCAGCAGTGACTCTCCCGGCACTGAGCAGTACTTC.